This T cell receptor beta chain comes out of a study of blood T cell repertoires in COVID-19. In the study's own analysis: The assay estimated nucleated cells by amplifying reference gene primers. The method was immunoSEQ multiplex PCR; TCRdb's version includes in-frame clones alone and lacks a portion of them. The DNA gave D and trimming, while V, J and clone size come from that table. This repertoire shows 90,000 to 120,000 clones, about 90% found once; its top ten account for about 2.2%. CDR1 is KGHSH, CDR2 LQKENI, per germline. The junction had 6 bases not matched to a gene; V was cut back by 3 bases and J by 5 bases. The CDR3 covers 15 residues.

The TCR sequence derives from a human donor in a cohort sampled during active COVID-19. This chain uses TRBV18 with TRBJ2-2; 7 bases align to TRBD2. The sequencing input was peripheral blood. The CDR3 DNA follows: TGTGCCAGCTCACCCGCGGGGGAGCCGACCGGGGAGCTGTTTTTT. Translated, it gives CASSPAGEPTGELFF.